This T cell receptor (beta chain) was identified during a study of tumor and adjacent non-tumor tissue in lung cancer. Study-wide results and caveats: Tumor tissue had significantly higher TCR diversity than normal lung. Patients with more diverse tumor TCRs had worse survival.

TCRbeta libraries were built with three rounds of nested PCR, modified from ARM-PCR. TCRdb redid the calling of the multiplex PCR reads with MiXCR, one entry per CDR3 protein. The sample contains over 100,000 distinct CDR3 sequences, approximately 82% of which appear only once. No cell sorting was done before RNA was extracted from the tissue. The CDR3 sequence is 14 residues long. V gave up 3 bases and J gave up 4 bases, with 12 bases separating them. CDR1 is SGHAT and CDR2 is FQNNGV in the germline V gene. With respect to this clonotype: As yet, its antigen is unknown. Because it lacks the conserved phenylalanine or tryptophan at the end, this CDR3 is likely a read error.

The chain couples TRBV11-2 to TRBJ2-5; possible D gene TRBD1, 6 bases. Sequencing was done on a sample of lung tumor tissue. This TCR derives from a woman aged 55-69 years with non-small cell lung cancer. CDR3 region: CASSLNRDRETQYS. CDR3 nucleotides: TGTGCCAGCAGCTTGAACAGGGACCGAGAGACCCAGTACTCC.